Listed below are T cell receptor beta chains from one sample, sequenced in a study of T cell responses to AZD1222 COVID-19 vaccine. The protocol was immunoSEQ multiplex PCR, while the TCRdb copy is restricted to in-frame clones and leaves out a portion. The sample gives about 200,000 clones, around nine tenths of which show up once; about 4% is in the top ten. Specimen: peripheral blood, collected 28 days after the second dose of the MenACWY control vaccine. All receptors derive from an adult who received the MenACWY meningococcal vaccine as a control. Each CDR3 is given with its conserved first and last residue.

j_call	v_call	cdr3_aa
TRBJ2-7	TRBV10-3	CAISGSQLAGGFYEQYF
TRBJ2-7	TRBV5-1	CASSLRDGTYEQYF
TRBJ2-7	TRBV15	CATSPGQGADEQYF
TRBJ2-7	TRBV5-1	CASSTRTSGRVHEQYF
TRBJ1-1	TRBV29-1	CSVDGQGVMNTEAFF
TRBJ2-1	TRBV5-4	CASSFLPYNEQFF
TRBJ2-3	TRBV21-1	CASSKIRTSGIPLATDTQYF
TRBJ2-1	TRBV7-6	CASSPDRAGYNEQFF
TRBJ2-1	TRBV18	CASSRSRLAGYNEQFF
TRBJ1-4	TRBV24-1	CATSAGLNEKLFF
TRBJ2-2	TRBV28	CASGTVGTGELFF
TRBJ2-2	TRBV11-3	CASSIGTSTTGELFF
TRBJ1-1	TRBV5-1	CASSGPDGSLQAFF
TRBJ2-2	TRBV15	CATSSPGQALHTGELFF
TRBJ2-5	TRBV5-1	CASSLVLAGQETQYF
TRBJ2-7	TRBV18	CASSPGDEQYF
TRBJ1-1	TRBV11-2	CASSPRVPMNTEAFF
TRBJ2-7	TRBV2	CASSEGITYEQYF
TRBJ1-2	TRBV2	CASSDRASSNGYTF
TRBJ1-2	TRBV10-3	CAITNSGTGIGYGYTF
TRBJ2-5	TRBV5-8	CASPKQGPKTQYF
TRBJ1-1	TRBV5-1	CASREGNTEAFF
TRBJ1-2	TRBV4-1	CASRHYTGTGGKADYGYTF
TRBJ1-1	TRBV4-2	CASSQPAGTRNTEAFF
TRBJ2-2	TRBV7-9	CASRLLLAGVTGELFF
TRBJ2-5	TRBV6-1	CASSEGGWVETQYF
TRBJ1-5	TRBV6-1	CASSEGMGRQPQHF
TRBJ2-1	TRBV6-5	CASRPGLAGVEFF